This T cell receptor beta chain is from a study of molecular identifiers for immune sequencing clone quantification. Overall study results and limits: Sizes of highly expanded clones could be underestimated through identical TCRs sharing a barcode.

Using its own MiXCR run on the PCR reads, TCRdb lists one record per CDR3 protein. The sample includes hundreds of thousands of distinct CDR3 sequences, about 25% of them seen just once. Concerning this clonotype itself: Its antigen is still unknown.

This CDR3 region has 16 residues. Per the germline V gene, CDR1 is MNHEY and CDR2 is SMNVEV (reference sequence). The ends were cut back, 3 bases at V and 2 bases at J, with 14 bases in the middle. The chain carries TRBV27 and TRBJ1-5; D remains ambiguous. The source is a human donor in good health. Some libraries in this study had Jurkat cell RNA spiked in. Sequencing was done on a sample of naive CD8+ T cells from blood, with Jurkat cell RNA spiked in. Noted subset: FACS-sorted CD8+CD4-CCR7+CD45RA+ naive T cells. In DNA form, the CDR3 reads TGTGCCAGCAGTTTCATCACGCCGTTTGGCAATCAGCCCCAGCATTTT. This translates into CASSFITPFGNQPQHF.